This passage covers 6 T cell receptor beta chains from one sample sequenced in a study of graft-versus-host responses after intestinal transplantation. Assay: immunoSEQ multiplex PCR; the TCRdb copy retains only in-frame clones and omits some. The data show approximately 26,000 clones, around 80% seen once. Antigens of these TCRs are unknown. Sequenced material: unstimulated CD4+ T cells sorted from spleen or lymph node cells, taken before intestinal transplant. The receptors stem from a human donor who received an intestinal transplant.

This chain uses TRBV6-1 with TRBJ2-1; 9 bases line up with TRBD2. V shed 4 bases, J shed 4 bases, and the junction held 11 bases outside the gene matches. Germline CDR1 MNHNS, CDR2 SASEGT. CDR3 length equals 17 residues. The CDR3 reads CASSALYSGSMYNEQFF. CDR3 DNA: TGTGCCAGCAGTGCCCTGTATAGCGGGAGTATGTACAATGAGCAGTTCTTC.

The chain combines TRBV2 with TRBJ1-5, with D perhaps matching TRBD1 (6 bases). This CDR3 is built from 15 residues. V lost 6 bases to trimming and J lost 5 bases, with 17 bases between them. The germline CDR1 and CDR2 sequences are SNHLY and FYNNEI. In nucleotides, the CDR3 is TGTGCCAGCAGGAAGTTCTACAGGGATGATCAGCCCCAGCATTTT. This codes for CASRKFYRDDQPQHF.

The table lists this clone with a few counts. The chain uses TRBV5-5 and TRBJ2-6, with D unclear. The germline CDR1 and CDR2 sequences are SGHKS and YYEKEE (reference sequence). The germline V and J ends were trimmed by 1 base and 0 bases, with 5 bases remaining between them. The CDR3 spans 15 residues. The CDR3 nucleotides are TGTGCCAGCAGCTTGAAGGGCTCTGGGGCCAACGTCCTGACTTTC. The encoded protein is CASSLKGSGANVLTF. Supplemented by reference TRBV5-5 and TRBJ2-6, the full variable domain reads DAGVTQSPTHLIKTRGQQVTLRCSPISGHKSVSWYQQVLGQGPQFIFQYYEKEERGRGNFPDRFSARQFPNYSSELNVNALLLGDSALYLCASSLKGSGANVLTFGAGSRLTVL.

The count of this clone is one. V gene TRBV5-5 combines with J gene TRBJ2-3, with a tentative D call TRBD1 (6 bases). Germline CDR1 and CDR2: SGHKS and YYEKEE (reference sequence). Deletions cut 1 base from V and 5 bases from J, with 8 bases between. The CDR3 has 13 residues. For the CDR3, the DNA is TGTGCCAGCAGCTTGACAGGGCGAGATACGCAGTATTTT. It encodes CASSLTGRDTQYF.

Only a few counts were recorded for this clone. The V gene is TRBV4-2, the J gene TRBJ2-7; 11 nucleotides line up with TRBD2. V lost 0 bases to trimming and J lost 5 bases; unmatched junction nucleotides: 6. CDR1 LGHNA and CDR2 YNFKEQ come from the germline V gene. CDR3 length: 16 residues. The CDR3 DNA sequence: TGTGCCAGCAGCCAAGATCGGCTAGCGGGGGGTCACGAGCAGTACTTC. Residues: CASSQDRLAGGHEQYF.

The chain couples TRBV19 to TRBJ1-1; TRBD1 is a possible D gene (5 bases). Germline V gene sequence: CDR1 LNHDA, CDR2 SQIVND (reference sequence). There are 14 residues in the CDR3. The V gene lost 5 bases and the J gene lost 10 bases, with 20 bases spanning the gap. The CDR3 is CASSPPRDHIGAFF. The CDR3 coding sequence is TGTGCCAGTAGTCCCCCCCGGGACCACATAGGAGCTTTCTTT.